These 2 T cell receptor beta chains were sequenced from one sample in a study of blood T cell repertoires in COVID-19. Produced via immunoSEQ multiplex PCR; TCRdb's table is partial and in-frame only. The table includes 150,000 to 200,000 clones, about nine tenths detected once. The sample was peripheral blood. The receptors shown here come from a man between 70 and 80 years old with acute or convalescent COVID-19.

J is TRBJ1-1 and V is TRBV7-8; D unresolved. CDR1 is SGHVS and CDR2 is FQNEAQ in the germline V gene. Trimming removed 6 bases at V and 6 bases at J, with 11 bases between. This CDR3 spans 12 amino acids. Written as DNA, the CDR3 is TGTGCCAGCAGGCAAAGCACGGCTGAAGCTTTCTTT. Residues: CASRQSTAEAFF.

The rearrangement links TRBV5-1 to TRBJ1-1, with a tentative D call TRBD1 (5 bases). The V and J ends lost 4 bases and 3 bases respectively, with 13 bases between them. CDR1 is SGHRS and CDR2 is YFSETQ in the germline V gene. This CDR3 comprises 14 residues. CDR3 residues: CASSRGDRYTEAFF. CDR3 nucleotide sequence: TGCGCCAGCAGCCGCGGGGACCGTTACACTGAAGCTTTCTTT.